This TCR beta chain was documented in a study of blood T cells in healthy people across ages. Samples each had at least 6 micrograms of total RNA extracted. CDR1 and CDR2 from the germline V gene are MDHEN and SYDVKM. V gave up 4 bases and J gave up 1 base, with 13 bases separating them. This CDR3 region has 15 residues. With a J-beta primer mix and a sample-barcoded 5' primer, a second PCR ran about 7 to 12 cycles. TCRdb recomputed calls from the 5' RACE reads with MiXCR, one row per CDR3 protein. Here the sample spans about 1.8 million distinct CDR3 sequences, about 50% being singletons. The specimen was blood. This TCR was sampled from a woman aged 40-49 years in good health. The genes are TRBV28 and TRBJ1-1; maybe TRBD1 (5 bases). The CDR3 sequence: CASSSTGTANTEAFF. CDR3 in DNA: TGTGCCAGCAGTTCTACCGGGACGGCGAACACTGAAGCTTTCTTT.